This record looks at one T cell receptor beta chain sequence and its context. As yet, its antigen is unknown. Deletions cut 0 bases from V and 1 base from J, with 7 bases between. Germline V gene sequence: CDR1 LGHNA, CDR2 YNFKEQ. The CDR3 spans 14 residues. Naivety among CD8 cells was defined by CD45RO negativity and positive CCR7 selection, thereby excluding terminally differentiated effector memory CD45RA+ cells. The donors were adults (healthy and HIV-negative) with no recent acute infections or vaccinations. This sample stems from a study of shared clonotypes between healthy human individuals. Study background: In total, the donors were a couple of women and a few men aged 18 to 49.

Study conclusions and caveats: Rarefaction demonstrated incomplete sorted-subset sequencing despite large depth. Sharing across four donors was highest in naive CD4 (roughly 5%) and lowest in memory CD8 (roughly 0.4%).

The method was immunoSEQ multiplex PCR; TCRdb's version includes in-frame clones alone and lacks a portion of them. The table lists 550,000 to 650,000 clones, about 96% of them singletons. The rearrangement links TRBV4-2 to TRBJ2-7; D could derive from TRBD1 or TRBD2 (5 bases each). The sequencing input was naive CD8+ T cells sorted from blood. The sequence was collected from a woman in her 30s in good health. DNA for the CDR3: TGTGCCAGCAGCCAAGATGAGGGGTCCTACGAGCAGTACTTC. Translated, it gives CASSQDEGSYEQYF.